A single sample gave rise to the 21 T cell receptor beta chains below, sequenced in a study of blood T cell repertoires in COVID-19. The repertoire was sequenced with immunoSEQ multiplex PCR; TCRdb's copy has only in-frame clones and lacks some. The data hold 250,000 to 300,000 clones, with about 88% observed a single time. Sequencing used PBMCs or T cells enriched from blood (not recorded which). The receptors here all came from a man younger than 45 with acute COVID-19.

This clone was seen a handful of times. The V call is TRBV28, the J call TRBJ2-7; TRBD2 might be the D (5 bases). This CDR3 is 14 amino acids long. Germline V gene sequence: CDR1 MDHEN, CDR2 SYDVKM. In nucleotides, the CDR3 is TGTGCTGCCAAGGGAGACATCTTATCCATCGAGCAGTACGTC. Translated: CAAKGDILSIEQYV.

The chain recombines TRBV19 with TRBJ1-4; TRBD1 matches at 7 bases. CDR3 length equals 15 residues. Looked up from germline, CDR1 is LNHDA and CDR2 is SQIVND (reference sequence). Trimming at V came to 3 bases and at J to 7 bases, leaving 8 bases not matched to a gene. The CDR3 DNA sequence: TGTGCCAGTAGTATGGAATACAGGGGCGGTGAAAAACTGTTTTTT. Translating it yields CASSMEYRGGEKLFF.

This chain links TRBV6-6 with TRBJ2-2; D is ambiguous. V was trimmed by 4 bases and J by 5 bases, leaving 5 bases between them. The germline CDR1 and CDR2 sequences are MNHNY and SVGAGI (reference sequence). There are 12 residues in the CDR3. CDR3 in DNA: TGTGCCAGCAGTTCCGGGACCGGGGAGCTGTTTTTT. This translates into CASSSGTGELFF.

The chain joins TRBV7-2 to TRBJ1-2, with a possible D match to TRBD1 (5 bases). The V and J ends lost 5 bases and 2 bases respectively, with 15 bases between them. CDR1 SGHTA and CDR2 FQGNSA come from the germline V gene. The CDR3 sequence is 15 residues long. CDR3 DNA sequence: TGTGCCAGCAGCACCCAAGGGGTCCCGAACTATGGCTACACCTTC. Its translation: CASSTQGVPNYGYTF.

The chain carries TRBV6-5 and TRBJ2-5, with 11 bases lining up with TRBD2. The germline CDR1 and CDR2 sequences are MNHEY and SVGAGI. Losses at the gene ends were 6 bases for V and 5 bases for J; bases not matched to a gene: 5. CDR3 size: 14 residues. The CDR3 DNA sequence: TGTGCCAGCAGGGCTAGCGGGGGGACGGAGACCCAGTACTTC. It is translated as CASRASGGTETQYF.

The rearrangement uses TRBV2 and TRBJ2-2; D is perhaps TRBD2 (6 bases). The V gene lost 7 bases and the J gene lost 5 bases, with 17 bases spanning the gap. Germline V gene sequence: CDR1 SNHLY, CDR2 FYNNEI. The CDR3 is 15 residues long. The CDR3 DNA sequence: TGTGCCAGCACCGCCCGGGGGAGTGGGACCGGGGAGCTGTTTTTT. Its translation is CASTARGSGTGELFF. Complete variable domain (other parts from reference TRBV2 and TRBJ2-2): EPEVTQTPSHQVTQMGQEVILRCVPISNHLYFYWYRQILGQKVEFLVSFYNNEISEKSEIFDDQFSVERPDGSNFTLKIRSTKLEDSAMYFCASTARGSGTGELFFGEGSRLTVL.

The J gene is TRBJ2-5, the V gene TRBV7-3; no clear D gene. V was pared by 3 bases and J by 5 bases, with 10 bases between. The CDR3 sequence is 13 residues long. Germline CDR1 is SGHTA and CDR2 is FQGTGA. CDR3 sequence (DNA): TGTGCCAGCAGCTTTCGGCTGAGGGAGACCCAGTACTTC. It is translated as CASSFRLRETQYF.

The chain joins TRBV7-6 to TRBJ1-5, with 9 positions matching TRBD1. CDR1 and CDR2 from the germline V gene are SGHVS and FNYEAQ. Trimming removed 2 bases from V and 8 bases from J; junction bases left unmatched: 4. The CDR3 is made up of 14 amino acids. CDR3 sequence reads: CASSLTGGAKPQHF. The CDR3 DNA reads as TGTGCCAGCAGCTTAACAGGGGGCGCGAAGCCCCAGCATTTT.

CDR3 DNA sequence: TGTGCCAGCAGTTTTTTAGGGGATCAGCCCCAGCATTTT. It is translated as CASSFLGDQPQHF. The chain recombines TRBV27 with TRBJ1-5; D is perhaps TRBD1 (5 bases). CDR1 and CDR2 from the germline V gene are MNHEY and SMNVEV (reference sequence). The V and J ends lost 3 bases and 5 bases respectively, with 8 bases between them. The CDR3 runs 13 residues.

The rearrangement joins TRBV11-2 to TRBJ1-2, with D perhaps matching TRBD1 (6 bases). The CDR3 has 14 amino acids. V was cut by 8 bases and J by 6 bases, with 19 bases left in between. Per germline, CDR1 SGHAT and CDR2 FQNNGV. CDR3 residues: CASGRGGAYDGYTF. In DNA form, the CDR3 reads TGTGCCAGCGGTCGCGGGGGCGCATACGATGGCTACACCTTC.

This sequence joins TRBV5-1 and TRBJ2-2, with a possible D match to TRBD1 (6 bases). V was trimmed by 4 bases and J by 8 bases, leaving 15 bases between them. Germline CDR1 SGHRS, CDR2 YFSETQ. CDR3 length: 14 amino acids. CDR3 DNA: TGCGCCAGCAGCGCACAACAGGGACCAGGGGAGCTGTTTTTT. Translated: CASSAQQGPGELFF.

J is TRBJ2-3 and V is TRBV24-1, with 9 bases matching TRBD2. The length of the CDR3 is 15 residues. The J segment lost 2 bases and the V segment lost 9 bases, leaving 8 bases of the junction unmatched. Germline V gene data show CDR1 as KGHDR and CDR2 as SFDVKD. CDR3 bases: TGTGCCACCTCGCGGCGGGAGGGGTTCACAGATACGCAGTATTTT. Protein product: CATSRREGFTDTQYF.

The chain employs TRBV6-5 and TRBJ2-7, with 7 bases identical to TRBD1. The CDR3 extends over 11 amino acids. V shed 6 bases and J 5 bases; nucleotides not matched to a gene: 1. Germline CDR1 reads MNHEY; CDR2 reads SVGAGI. In DNA form, the CDR3 reads TGTGCCAGCAGCCAGGGGGACGAGCAGTACGTC. Its translation: CASSQGDEQYV.

The sample holds many counts of this clone. The chain recombines TRBV6-2 or TRBV6-3 with TRBJ1-4; D is ambiguous. Trimming removed 2 bases from V and 0 bases from J, with 7 bases in between. Looked up from germline, CDR1 is MNHEY and CDR2 is SVGEGT. The CDR3 is made up of 15 amino acids. The CDR3 sequence is CASSYSGATNEKLFF. CDR3 coding DNA: TGTGCCAGCAGTTACAGCGGTGCAACTAATGAAAAACTGTTTTTT.

The chain is built from TRBV6-5 and TRBJ2-3; TRBD2 is a possible D gene (5 bases). Germline V gene sequence: CDR1 MNHEY, CDR2 SVGAGI. With 6 bases removed from V and 10 bases from J, the gap between germline ends came to 14 bases. This CDR3 spans 12 amino acids. CDR3 in amino acids: CASSRERDAQYF. The CDR3 DNA reads TGTGCCAGCAGCAGAGAGAGGGATGCGCAGTATTTT.

The chain links TRBV18 to TRBJ1-2; D perhaps matches TRBD1 (5 bases). The length of the CDR3 is 15 residues. Germline CDR1 reads KGHSH; CDR2 reads LQKENI. Trimming left V 3 bases short and J 4 bases short, with 15 bases between. The CDR3 DNA follows: TGTGCCAGCTCACCTCGGACGGGGGGGAGCTATGGCTACACCTTC. Protein sequence: CASSPRTGGSYGYTF.

The chain recombines TRBV18 with TRBJ2-5; TRBD1 might be the D (5 bases). This CDR3 contains 14 residues. Germline V gene sequence: CDR1 KGHSH, CDR2 LQKENI. The V end lost 3 bases, the J end lost 5 bases, and 13 bases lay between the germline ends. For the CDR3, the DNA is TGTGCCAGCTCACCGCCAGGGCTCCGGGAGACCCAGTACTTC. Residues: CASSPPGLRETQYF.

The rearrangement links TRBV5-1 to TRBJ2-4, with D possibly matching TRBD1 (5 bases). The CDR3 spans 15 residues. The germline V and J ends were trimmed by 4 bases and 4 bases, with 15 bases remaining between them. The V gene's germline CDR1 is SGHRS and CDR2 YFSETQ. CDR3 amino acids: CASSPETEIKNIQYF. In DNA, the CDR3 is TGCGCCAGCAGCCCAGAGACAGAGATTAAAAACATTCAGTACTTC.

This clone was recorded once. The gene calls are TRBV6-4 and TRBJ2-1, with 7 bases identical to TRBD1. The V and J ends lost 4 bases and 1 base, in that order; junction bases with no gene match: 7. This CDR3 contains 16 residues. Germline CDR1 reads MRHNA; CDR2 reads SNTAGT. In DNA form, the CDR3 reads TGTGCCAGCAGTGGTCGGCACAGGGGTTCCTACAATGAGCAGTTCTTC. Amino acids: CASSGRHRGSYNEQFF.

A remark on this clone: One end of the junction is discordant with germline, which a read error may explain. The chain employs TRBV5-1 and TRBJ1-1; no reliable D call. Per germline, CDR1 SGHRS and CDR2 YFSETQ. The CDR3 is 14 amino acids. CDR3 nucleotides: TGTGCCAGCAGCTCCGAAGCGAGGAACACTGAAGCTTTCTTT. Its translation: CASSSEARNTEAFF.

This clone was detected only once. The J gene is TRBJ1-1, the V gene TRBV6-5; unclear D gene. This CDR3 spans 14 amino acids. Per the germline V gene, CDR1 is MNHEY and CDR2 is SVGAGI. The V end lost 2 bases, the J end lost 1 base, and 8 bases lay between the germline ends. CDR3 amino acids: CASSYLDKNTEAFF. The CDR3 DNA reads as TGTGCCAGCAGTTACCTCGACAAGAACACTGAAGCTTTCTTT.